This passage covers 30 T cell receptor beta chains from one sample sequenced in a study of human T cells and chemical hapten exposure. This sample's time point: patch test 1, 2 weeks after DPC sensitization. Treatment specified: therapeutic diphenylcyclopropenone sensitization with weekly scalp DPC. TCRdb redid the calling of the RACE reads with MiXCR, one entry per CDR3 protein. Of over 95,000 distinct CDR3 sequences in the sample, around 11% were seen once. The sequencing here drew on whole blood, taken in connection with sensitization to the hapten diphenylcyclopropenone (DPC). The receptors shown here come from a woman between 40 and 55 years old with alopecia areata. Some clones in this sample may be carry-over from other donors' samples.

V is TRBV4-2 and J is TRBJ1-4; D gene ambiguous. V was clipped by 6 bases and J by 6 bases, with 11 bases between them. In germline, CDR1 is LGHNA, CDR2 YNFKEQ. The CDR3 loop spans 13 amino acids. The CDR3 DNA sequence: TGTGCCAGCAGTCTAAATCTCGATGAAAAACTGTTTTTT. Its protein is CASSLNLDEKLFF.

In this sample, this clonotype turned up many times. This rearrangement joins TRBV11-2 to TRBJ1-1; D unresolved. The CDR3 extends over 13 amino acids. The V and J ends lost 6 bases and 1 base respectively, with 9 bases between them. Germline V gene data show CDR1 as SGHAT and CDR2 as FQNNGV. The CDR3 loop reads CASSSVGNTEAFF. The CDR3 region has the DNA TGTGCCAGCAGTTCCGTGGGGAACACTGAAGCTTTCTTT. The variable domain in full, completed from reference TRBV11-2 and TRBJ1-1, reads EAGVAQSPRYKIIEKRQSVAFWCNPISGHATLYWYQQILGQGPKLLIQFQNNGVVDDSQLPKDRFSAERLKGVDSTLKIQPAKLEDSAVYLCASSSVGNTEAFFGQGTRLTVV.

The chain recombines TRBV12-3 or TRBV12-4 with TRBJ2-1; D ambiguous. The CDR3 runs to 14 residues. Between the trimmed V and J ends, which lost 6 bases and 3 bases, there was a span of 12 bases. The CDR3 region has the DNA TGTGCCAGCAGCCCCCGAAACAACTACAATGAGCAGTTCTTC. This sequence encodes CASSPRNNYNEQFF.

The table lists this clonotype with many counts. This chain's CDR3 is CASSLATRYNEQFF. Here the CDR3 DNA reads TGTGCCAGCAGCTTAGCGACTAGGTACAATGAGCAGTTCTTC. The V and J genes are TRBV7-8 and TRBJ2-1; possible D gene TRBD2, 6 bases. This CDR3 has 14 residues. Between the trimmed V and J ends, which lost 0 bases and 4 bases, there was a span of 7 bases. CDR1 is SGHVS, CDR2 FQNEAQ, per germline. The entire variable domain, with the rest obtained from reference TRBV7-8 and TRBJ2-1, is as follows: GAGVSQSPRYKVAKRGQDVALRCDPISGHVSLFWYQQALGQGPEFLTYFQNEAQLDKSGLPSDRFFAERPEGSVSTLKIQRTQQEDSAVYLCASSLATRYNEQFFGPGTRLTVL.

This clonotype came up a few times. The V call is TRBV6-5, the J call TRBJ1-2; 8 bases are a match to TRBD1. J gave up 4 bases and V 2 bases, and 3 bases lay outside the gene matches. This CDR3 has 14 amino acids. Germline V CDR1 and CDR2: MNHEY, SVGAGI. The CDR3 here is CASSYQGAGYGYTF. Here the CDR3 DNA reads TGTGCCAGCAGTTACCAGGGGGCGGGCTATGGCTACACCTTC.

This clonotype came up many times. V usage is TRBV20-1 and J usage is TRBJ2-7, with D possibly matching TRBD2 (6 bases). CDR3 length: 15 residues. CDR1 and CDR2 (germline): DFQATT, SNEGSKA (reference sequence). Trimming removed 0 bases at V and 3 bases at J, with 15 bases between. CDR3 coding DNA: TGCAGTGCTAGAGACCCTACTAGCCCATTCTACGAGCAGTACTTC. It yields the protein CSARDPTSPFYEQYF.

Many counts were recorded for this clonotype. The chain combines TRBV28 with TRBJ2-7, with TRBD1 matching over 7 bases. The germline V gene has CDR1 MDHEN and CDR2 SYDVKM. The CDR3 has 14 residues. With 5 bases clipped from V and 3 bases from J, the junction kept 7 bases outside the gene matches. The CDR3 protein is CASSPGQVRYEQYF. CDR3 nucleotide sequence: TGTGCCAGCAGTCCAGGACAGGTACGCTACGAGCAGTACTTC. The complete variable domain, with remaining parts taken from reference TRBV28 and TRBJ2-7, reads DVKVTQSSRYLVKRTGEKVFLECVQDMDHENMFWYRQDPGLGLRLIYFSYDVKMKEKGDIPEGYSVSREKKERFSLILESASTNQTSMYLCASSPGQVRYEQYFGPGTRLTVT.

This sequence joins TRBV18 and TRBJ1-1, with a possible D match to TRBD1 (5 bases). This CDR3 is 15 amino acids long. CDR1 KGHSH and CDR2 LQKENI come from the germline V gene. V gave up 3 bases and J gave up 4 bases, with 15 bases separating them. The CDR3 spells CASSPRAGGSTEAFF. As DNA, the CDR3 is TGTGCCAGCTCACCTCGTGCGGGGGGAAGCACTGAAGCTTTCTTT.

V gene TRBV11-3 combines with J gene TRBJ2-7; 8 nucleotides line up with TRBD2. The CDR3 runs to 15 residues. Germline trimming cut 0 bases from V and 1 base from J; bases unmatched to any gene: 2. Germline CDR1 SGHNT, CDR2 YENEEA. CDR3 nucleotides: TGTGCCAGCAGCTTAGAGTCGGGAGGGTCCTACGAGCAGTACTTC. This encodes CASSLESGGSYEQYF.

The sample holds a few counts of this clonotype. This chain links TRBV6-1 with TRBJ1-5, with TRBD1 as a possible D gene (6 bases). The V end was cut by 7 bases, the J end by 6 bases, with 16 bases between. Germline CDR1 MNHNS, CDR2 SASEGT. CDR3 length: 14 amino acids. The CDR3 spells CASTERGGGQPQHF. CDR3 DNA sequence: TGTGCCAGCACCGAGCGGGGGGGCGGTCAGCCCCAGCATTTT.

The V gene is TRBV7-9, the J gene TRBJ2-1; 9 nucleotides line up with TRBD2. V was pared by 2 bases and J by 6 bases, with 14 bases of the junction left unmatched. The CDR3 is 18 amino acids. Germline CDR1 is SEHNR and CDR2 is FQNEAQ (reference sequence). Here the CDR3 DNA reads TGTGCCAGCAGCTTATTCCCCTCTCGAGCGGGAGGCTTCAATGAGCAGTTCTTC. Protein: CASSLFPSRAGGFNEQFF. The full variable domain, rest sourced from reference TRBV7-9 and TRBJ2-1, is DTGVSQNPRHKITKRGQNVTFRCDPISEHNRLYWYRQTLGQGPEFLTYFQNEAQLEKSRLLSDRFSAERPKGSFSTLEIQRTEQGDSAMYLCASSLFPSRAGGFNEQFFGPGTRLTVL.

This clonotype was seen repeatedly, ten times or more. The J gene is TRBJ1-5, the V gene TRBV3-1, with 9 bases aligning to TRBD1. Germline V lookup: CDR1 LGHDT, CDR2 YNNKEL (reference sequence). V lost 6 bases and J lost 0; bases outside the gene matches: 9. There are 17 residues in the CDR3. The CDR3 protein is CASSPWTGANSNQPQHF. Here the CDR3 DNA reads TGTGCCAGCAGTCCCTGGACAGGGGCTAATAGCAATCAGCCCCAGCATTTT. Full variable domain (remainder filled in from reference TRBV3-1 and TRBJ1-5): DTAVSQTPKYLVTQMGNDKSIKCEQNLGHDTMYWYKQDSKKFLKIMFSYNNKELIINETVPNRFSPKSPDKAHLNLHINSLELGDSAVYFCASSPWTGANSNQPQHFGDGTRLSIL.

In this sample, this clonotype turned up a few times. The rearrangement links TRBV18 to TRBJ2-1; D gene unclear. The CDR3 loop spans 14 amino acids. Trimming left V 0 bases short and J 4 bases short, with 7 bases between. Germline V gives CDR1 KGHSH, CDR2 LQKENI. The DNA for the CDR3 is TGTGCCAGCTCACCACCGGCGACTTACAATGAGCAGTTCTTC. Its translation is CASSPPATYNEQFF.

The sample holds many counts of this clonotype. This chain joins TRBV9 and TRBJ2-1, with TRBD2 matching 12 bases. This CDR3 comprises 15 residues. CDR1 and CDR2 from the germline V gene are SGDLS and YYNGEE. Trimming removed 2 bases from V and 4 bases from J; junction bases left unmatched: 1. Here the CDR3 reads CASSVLAGGYNEQFF. CDR3 nucleotide sequence: TGTGCCAGCAGCGTGCTAGCGGGAGGGTACAATGAGCAGTTCTTC. Combining the CDR3 with reference TRBV9 and TRBJ2-1 gives the whole variable domain DSGVTQTPKHLITATGQRVTLRCSPRSGDLSVYWYQQSLDQGLQFLIQYYNGEERAKGNILERFSAQQFPDLHSELNLSSLELGDSALYFCASSVLAGGYNEQFFGPGTRLTVL.

The chain links TRBV21-1 to TRBJ2-4; the DNA was not used to check the table's D call, TRBD1. TRBV21-1 is a listed pseudogene. The CDR3 spans 13 residues. The CDR3 DNA sequence: TGTGCCAGCAGCGGCGCCGGCAAAAACATTCAGTACTTC. Translation gives CASSGAGKNIQYF.

The chain couples TRBV4-2 to TRBJ2-2, with D uncertain. V lost 1 base, J lost 6 bases, and 9 bases lay in between. Germline V gene data show CDR1 as LGHNA and CDR2 as YNFKEQ. The CDR3 is made up of 14 amino acids. The CDR3 DNA reads TGTGCCAGCAGCCAAGGAATGCTCTCCGGGGAGCTGTTTTTT. Its translation is CASSQGMLSGELFF.

This clonotype has more than one count but fewer than ten. This chain connects TRBV6-2 or TRBV6-3 to TRBJ2-3; no reliable D call. CDR1 and CDR2 from the germline V gene are MNHEY and SVGEGT. Trimming shortened V by 7 bases and J by 2 bases, and 13 bases separated the two germline ends. The CDR3 length is 14 residues. The CDR3 region is CASKGTTHTDTQYF. CDR3 DNA: TGTGCCAGCAAAGGAACCACACACACAGATACGCAGTATTTT.

The chain employs TRBV5-1 and TRBJ2-7; D remains unclear. The CDR3 is made up of 12 amino acids. Trimming cost V 3 bases and J 2 bases, with 6 bases left between them. The germline gives CDR1 SGHRS, CDR2 YFSETQ. The CDR3 spells CASSSTPYEQYF. The CDR3 nucleotides read TGCGCCAGCAGCTCGACACCCTACGAGCAGTACTTC.

The CDR3 region has the DNA TGTGCCAGCAGTCACTCAGACAGGGGGCGAGGCACAGATACGCAGTATTTT. It specifies CASSHSDRGRGTDTQYF. This chain joins TRBV12-3 or TRBV12-4 and TRBJ2-3; 10 nucleotides agree with TRBD1. The V and J ends lost 5 bases and 1 base, in that order; junction bases with no gene match: 9. The CDR3 runs to 17 residues.

This sequence joins TRBV2 and TRBJ1-1; unclear D gene. Germline V gives CDR1 SNHLY, CDR2 FYNNEI. The V end was cut by 5 bases, the J end by 1 base, with 5 bases between. The CDR3 contains 12 residues. The CDR3 here is CASSMGNTEAFF. CDR3 DNA: TGTGCCAGCAGTATGGGGAACACTGAAGCTTTCTTT.

This clonotype appeared a few times. The chain uses TRBV4-1 and TRBJ2-5, with 9 bases identical to TRBD2. The CDR3 is 17 amino acids. J lost 1 base, V lost 6 bases, and 12 bases had no gene match. Germline assignment: CDR1 MGHRA and CDR2 YSYEKL. The DNA of the CDR3 is TGCGCCAGCAGTCCAAGATTTCTAGCGGGGACCCAAGAGACCCAGTACTTC. Residues: CASSPRFLAGTQETQYF.

This clonotype was found a few times. V usage is TRBV5-5 and J usage is TRBJ2-7; the match to TRBD1 covers 9 bases. In germline, CDR1 is SGHKS, CDR2 YYEKEE (reference sequence). V was pared by 4 bases and J by 2 bases, with 10 bases of the junction left unmatched. The CDR3 contains 16 residues. The CDR3 region is CASSTQGASHPYEQYF. The CDR3 DNA follows: TGTGCCAGCAGCACACAGGGGGCCTCACACCCCTACGAGCAGTACTTC.

This clonotype turned up a few times. V is TRBV4-3 and J is TRBJ2-5; the D is unclear. The germline V gene has CDR1 LGHNA and CDR2 YSLEER. V lost 4 bases and J 4 bases, leaving 10 bases between the germline ends. This CDR3 contains 13 residues. The CDR3 sequence: CASSRDFAETQYF. CDR3 DNA: TGCGCCAGCAGCCGTGACTTCGCAGAGACCCAGTACTTC.

The V call is TRBV11-2, the J call TRBJ2-1; D unresolved. The CDR3 runs 12 residues. Per the germline V gene, CDR1 is SGHAT and CDR2 is FQNNGV. V shed 1 base and J shed 7 bases, with 5 bases lying between them. The CDR3 spells CASSLGRNEQFF. Written as DNA, the CDR3 is TGTGCCAGCAGCTTAGGTCGGAATGAGCAGTTCTTC.

This clonotype was observed many times. The V gene is TRBV28, the J gene TRBJ2-1; the D call may be TRBD1 or TRBD2 (5 bases each). The CDR3 loop spans 15 amino acids. Trimming removed 3 bases at V and 4 bases at J, with 13 bases between. The germline V gene has CDR1 MDHEN and CDR2 SYDVKM. CDR3 protein: CASSLAGTGYNEQFF. The CDR3 DNA sequence: TGTGCCAGCAGTTTGGCAGGGACCGGGTACAATGAGCAGTTCTTC.

The rearrangement links TRBV11-2 to TRBJ2-1, with a weak D call TRBD2 (6 bases). This CDR3 is 15 amino acids long. Germline-derived CDR1 and CDR2 are SGHAT and FQNNGV. The V gene lost 1 base and the J gene lost 0 bases, with 7 bases spanning the gap. CDR3 amino acids: CASSLVGSSYNEQFF. The CDR3, as DNA: TGTGCCAGCAGCTTAGTCGGGAGCTCCTACAATGAGCAGTTCTTC.

In its sample, this clonotype was seen a few times. This chain uses TRBV5-6 with TRBJ1-2; D uncertain. CDR3 length equals 15 residues. The V gene's germline CDR1 is SGHDT and CDR2 YYEEEE. V lost 4 bases and J lost 0, with 13 bases in between. Here the CDR3 reads CASSPWTAANYGYTF. The CDR3 DNA reads as TGTGCCAGCAGCCCGTGGACCGCTGCTAACTATGGCTACACCTTC.

The chain recombines TRBV21-1 with TRBJ2-1; TRBD1, the table's D call, lacks a check against the DNA. TRBV21-1 is a pseudogene locus. The CDR3 spans 18 residues. CDR3 protein: CASGIRRDRVKSYNEQFF. CDR3 coding DNA: TGTGCCAGCGGGATAAGGAGGGACAGGGTAAAGTCCTACAATGAGCAGTTCTTC.

V gene TRBV5-4 combines with J gene TRBJ2-3, with 8 bases matching TRBD1. In germline, CDR1 is SGHNT, CDR2 YYREEE (reference sequence). CDR3 size: 13 residues. J gave up 3 bases and V 7 bases, and 4 bases lay outside the gene matches. The CDR3 nucleotides are TGTGCCAGCCACAGGGGGAGGACAGATACGCAGTATTTT. Its translation: CASHRGRTDTQYF.

This clonotype came up a few times. The chain links TRBV7-9 to TRBJ2-4; 8 nucleotides agree with TRBD1. After removal of 1 base from V and 1 base from J, the junction contained 3 bases not matched to a gene. Germline values: CDR1 SEHNR, CDR2 FQNEAQ (reference sequence). CDR3 length equals 16 residues. The CDR3 DNA follows: TGTGCCAGCAGCTTAGGTCGACAGGGGGCCAAAAACATTCAGTACTTC. The encoded protein is CASSLGRQGAKNIQYF.